The 25 T cell receptor beta chains reported below all come from one sample, sequenced in a study of spatial heterogeneity in lung cancer. MiXCR, run by TCRdb on the 5' RACE reads, gives a single entry per CDR3 protein. In the table there are about 500 distinct CDR3 sequences, 22% of which are singletons. General observations from the study: Tumor mutation counts were tracked by expanded intratumoral alpha and beta TCR counts.

Their antigens remain unidentified. The time point denotes: sample taken at primary tumor resection. The starting material was lung tumor tissue, obtained at surgery. The receptors stem from a male donor with early-stage non-small cell lung cancer.

This chain connects TRBV18 to TRBJ1-3; D remains unclear. Germline CDR1 KGHSH, CDR2 LQKENI. This CDR3 comprises 12 residues. V shed 6 bases and J shed 12 bases, with 15 bases lying between them. The CDR3 loop reads CASSADGRGIYF. The DNA of the CDR3 is TGTGCCAGCTCTGCCGACGGTCGGGGCATATATTTT.

This clonotype was found a few times. The junction does not match germline at one end; this may be a read error. The chain uses TRBV29-1 and TRBJ1-1; the D is unclear. Germline CDR1 is SQVTM and CDR2 is ANQGSEA. The CDR3 extends over 11 amino acids. CDR3 amino acids: CSVVPGIEVFF. The CDR3 DNA reads as TGCAGCGTTGTTCCGGGGATTGAAGTTTTCTTT.

This clonotype is classed as hyperexpanded. This sequence joins TRBV28 and TRBJ2-1; 8 bases are shared with TRBD1. Germline V gene lookup returns CDR1 MDHEN and CDR2 SYDVKM. This CDR3 comprises 14 residues. V dropped 4 bases and J dropped 10; count of bases not matched to a gene: 9. The CDR3: CASSSPGGGGEQFF. The CDR3 DNA is TGTGCCAGCAGTTCTCCAGGGGGCGGTGGGGAGCAGTTCTTC.

In its sample, this clonotype ranks as large (0.1 to 1%). The chain has TRBV19 and TRBJ2-1; D not certain. Germline V lookup: CDR1 LNHDA, CDR2 SQIVND (reference sequence). V was trimmed by 4 bases and J by 9 bases, leaving 10 bases between them. The CDR3 spans 12 residues. For the CDR3, the DNA is TGTGCCAGTAGTACCTCCCGCTTTGAGCAGTTCTTC. It is translated as CASSTSRFEQFF.

The chain is built from TRBV27 and TRBJ1-2, with 8 bases matching TRBD1. The CDR3 totals 14 residues. Per the germline V gene, CDR1 is MNHEY and CDR2 is SMNVEV (reference sequence). V was pared by 4 bases and J by 8 bases, with 9 bases of the junction left unmatched. The CDR3 nucleotides read TGTGCCAGCAGTTCCGGGACAGGTTCGAAAGGCTACACCTTC. Protein product: CASSSGTGSKGYTF.

In this sample, this clonotype is large. The rearrangement uses TRBV10-2 and TRBJ1-2, with D perhaps matching TRBD1 (6 bases). Germline CDR1 WSHSY, CDR2 SAAADI. CDR3 size: 13 residues. V shed 3 bases and J shed 4 bases, with 9 bases lying between them. The CDR3 bases are TGCGCCAGCAGTGAAGGACAGATCTATGGCTACACCTTC. This gives the protein CASSEGQIYGYTF.

This clonotype was counted ten times or more. The chain combines TRBV13 with TRBJ2-2; D not certain. CDR3 size: 17 residues. Germline V gene lookup returns CDR1 PRHDT and CDR2 FYEKMQ (reference sequence). The germline V and J ends were trimmed by 3 bases and 1 base, with 15 bases remaining between them. CDR3 DNA sequence: TGTGCCAGCAGCTTGGATTGGAAGTTTGAGAACACCGGGGAGCTGTTTTTT. The encoded protein is CASSLDWKFENTGELFF.

This clonotype showed up just once. The V call is TRBV9, the J call TRBJ2-7, with D perhaps being TRBD1 or TRBD2 (5 bases each). The CDR3 has 16 residues. V lost 3 bases and J 2 bases, leaving 18 bases between the germline ends. Per germline, CDR1 SGDLS and CDR2 YYNGEE. The CDR3 DNA reads TGTGCCAGCAGCGCAAGGGGCTCCTCGGGACCCTACGAGCAGTACTTC. This translates into CASSARGSSGPYEQYF.

By share, this clonotype counts as large. The chain links TRBV20-1 to TRBJ2-3; 13 positions match TRBD2. Germline V lookup: CDR1 DFQATT, CDR2 SNEGSKA (reference sequence). J was trimmed by 5 bases and V by 1 base; bases with no gene match: 3. The CDR3 consists of 15 residues. CDR3 in DNA: TGCAGTGCTAGAGCCGGACTAGCGGGAGTAGATACGCAGTATTTT. This sequence encodes CSARAGLAGVDTQYF.

This clonotype is large in the sample. V usage is TRBV19 and J usage is TRBJ1-6, with unresolved D. Germline V gene lookup returns CDR1 LNHDA and CDR2 SQIVND (reference sequence). The CDR3 has 14 amino acids. V gave up 3 bases and J gave up 7 bases, with 10 bases separating them. The CDR3 loop reads CASSIYGMNSPLHF. In DNA, the CDR3 is TGTGCCAGTAGTATCTATGGGATGAATTCACCCCTCCACTTT.

This clonotype is labeled as large. The rearrangement links TRBV20-1 to TRBJ2-5; tentatively, D is TRBD2 (7 bases). Trimming removed 6 bases from V and 2 bases from J, with 19 bases in between. The germline gives CDR1 DFQATT, CDR2 SNEGSKA (reference sequence). This CDR3 is built from 15 residues. Written as DNA, the CDR3 is TGCAGTGCCATGCGAGCGGGACAAGCTCAAGAGACCCAGTACTTC. It encodes CSAMRAGQAQETQYF.

This clonotype rates as large. The CDR3 here is CASSLFRNTEAFF. CDR3 coding DNA: TGTGCCAGCAGTTTATTCCGGAACACTGAAGCTTTCTTT. V is TRBV28 and J is TRBJ1-1; D remains ambiguous. CDR1 is MDHEN, CDR2 SYDVKM, per germline. The CDR3 is 13 residues long. Trimming pared 1 base from V and 1 base from J, leaving 4 bases between. Together with reference TRBV28 and TRBJ1-1, the CDR3 gives the full variable domain: DVKVTQSSRYLVKRTGEKVFLECVQDMDHENMFWYRQDPGLGLRLIYFSYDVKMKEKGDIPEGYSVSREKKERFSLILESASTNQTSMYLCASSLFRNTEAFFGQGTRLTVV.

This clonotype is judged large. CDR3 coding DNA: TGTGCCAGCAGCCACGGGACATCCCACACCGGGGAGCTGTTTTTT. Protein: CASSHGTSHTGELFF. The J gene is TRBJ2-2, the V gene TRBV3-1; a possible D gene is TRBD1 (6 bases). The V gene lost 3 bases and the J gene lost 3 bases, with 11 bases spanning the gap. The CDR3 extends over 15 amino acids. The germline V gene has CDR1 LGHDT and CDR2 YNNKEL (reference sequence). The full variable domain, with the rest looked up from reference TRBV3-1 and TRBJ2-2, is DTAVSQTPKYLVTQMGNDKSIKCEQNLGHDTMYWYKQDSKKFLKIMFSYNNKELIINETVPNRFSPKSPDKAHLNLHINSLELGDSAVYFCASSHGTSHTGELFFGEGSRLTVL.

The chain recombines TRBV27 with TRBJ1-5; the D gene is possibly TRBD1 (5 bases). Between the trimmed V and J ends, which lost 1 base and 2 bases, there was a span of 15 bases. The CDR3 contains 17 residues. Germline V lookup: CDR1 MNHEY, CDR2 SMNVEV (reference sequence). DNA of the CDR3: TGTGCCAGCAGTTTATACGGGGCAGGGAGTGGCAATCAGCCCCAGCATTTT. Its protein is CASSLYGAGSGNQPQHF.

The gene calls are TRBV19 and TRBJ2-1, with D possibly being TRBD1 (5 bases). Germline V CDR1 and CDR2: LNHDA, SQIVND (reference sequence). This CDR3 is built from 15 residues. V was trimmed by 4 bases and J by 0 bases, leaving 10 bases between them. The CDR3 DNA follows: TGTGCCAGTAGTAAGGGGTTCAGCTCCTACAATGAGCAGTTCTTC. Translating it yields CASSKGFSSYNEQFF.

This clonotype is medium-sized. V and J are TRBV18 and TRBJ1-5; D might be TRBD1 (6 bases). CDR3 length: 15 amino acids. Germline V gives CDR1 KGHSH, CDR2 LQKENI. V was pared by 0 bases and J by 6 bases, with 12 bases between. Here the CDR3 DNA reads TGTGCCAGCTCACCACCTGACAGGATAGGTCAGCCCCAGCATTTT. This encodes CASSPPDRIGQPQHF.

This clonotype is medium-sized in the sample. This chain uses TRBV20-1 with TRBJ1-5, with 7 bases aligning to TRBD1. Germline V gives CDR1 DFQATT, CDR2 SNEGSKA (reference sequence). The trim removed 4 bases at V and 1 base at J, leaving 1 base unmatched. The CDR3 length is 13 residues. The CDR3 DNA reads TGCAGTGCTATGGGACAGAGCAATCAGCCCCAGCATTTT. Protein: CSAMGQSNQPQHF.

This chain connects TRBV12-3 or TRBV12-4 to TRBJ1-1; the D is unclear. V dropped 3 bases and J dropped 5 bases, with 10 bases sitting between them. There are 13 residues in the CDR3. In nucleotides, the CDR3 is TGTGCCAGCAGTTTTTCCCCCGTAACTGAAGCTTTCTTT. It is translated as CASSFSPVTEAFF.

V and J are TRBV11-2 and TRBJ2-1; 7 bases agree with TRBD2. The germline gives CDR1 SGHAT, CDR2 FQNNGV. CDR3 length: 16 amino acids. Germline trimming cut 4 bases from V and 6 bases from J; bases unmatched to any gene: 12. CDR3 residues: CASSYRSMAGVNEQFF. CDR3 DNA: TGTGCCAGCAGCTACCGGTCCATGGCGGGGGTCAATGAGCAGTTCTTC.

This clonotype showed up just a few times. The V call is TRBV5-4, the J call TRBJ1-2, with no clear D. CDR1 is SGHNT and CDR2 is YYREEE in the germline V gene (reference sequence). The CDR3 length is 12 residues. V dropped 0 bases and J dropped 4 bases, with 4 bases sitting between them. The CDR3 spells CASSLEAYGYTF. The CDR3 DNA sequence: TGTGCCAGCAGCTTGGAGGCCTATGGCTACACCTTC.

This clonotype is large by share. The rearrangement links TRBV7-9 to TRBJ1-3; D is possibly TRBD1 (5 bases). The CDR3 has 14 residues. Germline values: CDR1 SEHNR, CDR2 FQNEAQ (reference sequence). Between the trimmed V and J ends, which lost 4 bases and 9 bases, there was a span of 16 bases. Here the CDR3 reads CASSSRAGHSTIYF. The CDR3 nucleotides are TGTGCCAGCAGCTCCAGGGCAGGGCATAGCACCATATATTTT.

The rearrangement links TRBV7-3 to TRBJ2-5; D possibly uses TRBD1 or TRBD2 (5 bases each). The V and J ends lost 0 bases and 4 bases respectively, with 12 bases between them. Germline values: CDR1 SGHTA, CDR2 FQGTGA. The CDR3 is 15 amino acids. CDR3: CASSLTRGAGETQYF. DNA for the CDR3: TGTGCCAGCAGCTTAACTCGGGGCGCGGGAGAGACCCAGTACTTC. The full variable domain, its missing parts supplied by reference TRBV7-3 and TRBJ2-5, is GAGVSQTPSNKVTEKGKYVELRCDPISGHTALYWYRQSLGQGPEFLIYFQGTGAADDSGLPNDRFFAVRPEGSVSTLKIQRTERGDSAVYLCASSLTRGAGETQYFGPGTRLLVL.

In this sample, this clonotype is large (0.1 to 1%). The rearrangement links TRBV28 to TRBJ2-5; D may match TRBD1 or TRBD2 (5 bases each). This CDR3 region has 16 residues. V gave up 3 bases and J gave up 1 base, with 15 bases separating them. In germline, CDR1 is MDHEN, CDR2 SYDVKM. CDR3 in amino acids: CASSLRVGLFQETQYF. CDR3 sequence (DNA): TGTGCCAGCAGTTTGAGGGTGGGGCTGTTCCAAGAGACCCAGTACTTC.

The chain uses TRBV20-1 and TRBJ2-1, with TRBD2 identical over 8 bases. Germline loops: CDR1 DFQATT, CDR2 SNEGSKA (reference sequence). The CDR3 runs to 11 residues. The J segment lost 9 bases and the V segment lost 2 bases, leaving 0 bases of the junction unmatched. The DNA for the CDR3 is TGCAGTGCTAGAACTAGCGGTGAGCAGTTCTTC. This codes for CSARTSGEQFF.

In this sample, this clonotype is medium-sized (0.01 to 0.1%). This chain uses TRBV6-1 with TRBJ2-1, with D perhaps TRBD1 or TRBD2 (5 bases each). The length of the CDR3 is 15 residues. From germline, CDR1 is MNHNS and CDR2 SASEGT. Trimming cost V 6 bases and J 0 bases, with 12 bases left between them. The DNA for the CDR3 is TGTGCCAGCAGGGCCCGGGACGTCTCCTACAATGAGCAGTTCTTC. Encoded protein: CASRARDVSYNEQFF.